This TCR beta chain was sequenced for a study of CD8+ T cells in alopecia areata. As for the study in general: Oral tofacitinib, 5 to 10 mg twice daily, was given in an open-label trial.

A few counts support this clone. Its antigen is not identified. The sample's treatment: oral pan-JAK inhibitor, 5-10 mg twice daily. Starting from PBMCs, sorting isolated CD4+ and CD8+ T cells. CDR1 SQVTM and CDR2 ANQGSEA come from the germline V gene. The CDR3 length is 11 residues. The V and J ends lost 4 bases and 1 base respectively, with 4 bases between them. Study-wide points: Tofacitinib significantly reduced both scalp clonality and expanded CD8+ clones among the top 100.

It was cDNA, reverse transcribed from extracted RNA, that served as the sequencing template. Generated by immunoSEQ multiplex PCR, the TCRdb table keeps only in-frame clones and is missing some. The data hold about 140,000 clones, with 82% observed a single time. The rearrangement uses TRBV29-1 and TRBJ1-1; D uncertain. The starting material was CD8+ T cells sorted from blood, obtained at week 4, from a patient treated with tofacitinib. This clonotype was sampled from a human donor with alopecia areata. The chain's CDR3 is CSVAENTEAFF. CDR3 nucleotide sequence: TGCAGCGTTGCGGAGAACACTGAAGCTTTCTTT.